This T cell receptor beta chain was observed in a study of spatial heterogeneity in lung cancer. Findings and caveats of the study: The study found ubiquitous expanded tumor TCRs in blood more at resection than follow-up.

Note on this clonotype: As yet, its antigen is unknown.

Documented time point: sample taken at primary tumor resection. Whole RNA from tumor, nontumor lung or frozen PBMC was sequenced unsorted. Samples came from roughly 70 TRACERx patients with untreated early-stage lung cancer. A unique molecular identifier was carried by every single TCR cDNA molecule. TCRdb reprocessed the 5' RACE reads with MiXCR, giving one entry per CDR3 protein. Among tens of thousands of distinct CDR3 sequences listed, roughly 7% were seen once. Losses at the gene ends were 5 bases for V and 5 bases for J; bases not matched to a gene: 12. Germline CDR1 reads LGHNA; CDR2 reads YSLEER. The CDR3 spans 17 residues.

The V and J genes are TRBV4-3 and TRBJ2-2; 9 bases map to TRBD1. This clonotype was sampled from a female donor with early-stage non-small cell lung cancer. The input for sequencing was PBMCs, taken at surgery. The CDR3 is CASSSMTGGRGTGELFF. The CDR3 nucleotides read TGCGCCAGCAGCTCAATGACAGGGGGAAGAGGGACCGGGGAGCTGTTTTTT.